These 8 T cell receptor beta chains were all obtained from the same sample, sequenced in a study of T cells after yellow fever vaccination. TCRdb processed the 5' RACE reads anew with MiXCR; each CDR3 protein has one entry. Altogether roughly 310,000 distinct CDR3 sequences are present, 7.5% to 9% being singletons, with the ten largest covering roughly 18%. The sequences come from PBMCs, collected on the day of the first yellow fever vaccination. The source is a man between 18 and 35 years old who received the YFV17D yellow fever vaccine.

This clonotype was found a few times. This chain links TRBV27 with TRBJ2-1; unclear D gene. There are 13 residues in the CDR3. CDR1 is MNHEY, CDR2 SMNVEV, per germline (reference sequence). V was pared by 3 bases and J by 5 bases, with 8 bases between. CDR3 DNA: TGTGCCAGCAGTTTCTTTCCAAACAATGAGCAGTTCTTC. Translation: CASSFFPNNEQFF.

A single count supports this clonotype. An end of the junction does not agree with germline; a read error may underlie this. In nucleotides, the CDR3 is TGTGCCAGCAGCGGTAGCGGGCCACACAATGGGCAGTTCTTC. Translated: CASSGSGPHNGQFF. The gene calls are TRBV7-9 and TRBJ2-1; 7 nucleotides match TRBD2. The CDR3 runs to 14 residues. In germline, CDR1 is SEHNR, CDR2 FQNEAQ (reference sequence).

This clonotype appeared a few times. CDR3 residues: CASSLAPTQTGGYTF. The CDR3 region has the DNA TGCGCCAGCAGCTTGGCCCCGACACAAACGGGGGGCTACACCTTC. The V gene is TRBV5-1, the J gene TRBJ1-2, with D hard to call. CDR1 SGHRS and CDR2 YFSETQ come from the germline V gene. The CDR3 covers 15 residues. Between the trimmed V and J ends, which lost 0 bases and 8 bases, there was a span of 17 bases.

This chain uses TRBV12-3 or TRBV12-4 with TRBJ2-5; D remains ambiguous. The ends were cut back, 3 bases at V and 6 bases at J, with 11 bases in the middle. This CDR3 is built from 13 residues. CDR3 in amino acids: CASSFGSEQTQYF. The DNA for the CDR3 is TGTGCCAGCAGTTTCGGGTCGGAGCAGACCCAGTACTTC.

This clonotype was seen only a few times. The V call is TRBV6-5, the J call TRBJ1-1; D may be TRBD1 (5 bases). The V gene's germline CDR1 is MNHEY and CDR2 SVGAGI. The CDR3 has 16 residues. V lost 4 bases and J lost 3, with 18 bases in between. The CDR3 loop is CASSSQTRGGDTEAFF. The CDR3 DNA reads TGTGCCAGCAGTTCCCAGACAAGGGGTGGGGACACTGAAGCTTTCTTT.

J is TRBJ2-3 and V is TRBV2, with D possibly being TRBD1 (6 bases). CDR3 length: 18 residues. The V and J ends lost 3 bases and 1 base respectively, with 20 bases between them. Looked up from germline, CDR1 is SNHLY and CDR2 is FYNNEI. The CDR3 sequence: CASSDRGKGVSRTDTQYF. The DNA for the CDR3 is TGTGCCAGCAGTGACAGGGGAAAGGGTGTGAGCCGCACAGATACGCAGTATTTT.

The genes are TRBV7-9 and TRBJ2-2; tentatively, D is TRBD2 (6 bases). From germline, CDR1 is SEHNR and CDR2 FQNEAQ (reference sequence). The ends were cut back, 8 bases at V and 6 bases at J, with 13 bases in the middle. The CDR3 contains 13 residues. The CDR3 DNA follows: TGTGCCAGCGGCCCGGGGGTCCCCGGGGAGCTGTTTTTT. It translates to CASGPGVPGELFF.

As regards this clonotype: Germline is not matched at one junction end, which may reflect a read error. This chain joins TRBV12-3 or TRBV12-4 and TRBJ2-1, with 9 bases lining up with TRBD2. The CDR3 covers 18 residues. DNA for the CDR3: TGTGCCATCAGTTTAGCGGTAAACGTGGGCGGGGGGGGAAATGAGCAGTTCTTC. Encoded protein: CAISLAVNVGGGGNEQFF.